Here is one TCR beta chain with its context. Its antigen is not known. Relative to the germline gene, one junction end is altered; a read error may explain this. Profiling of TCR beta VDJ combinations and CDR3 sequences used genomic DNA as template. Via MiXCR, TCRdb re-called the reads, giving one row per CDR3 protein. The sample yields about 180,000 distinct CDR3 sequences, 63% seen once. The CDR3 has 11 amino acids. Germline V lookup: CDR1 SNHLY, CDR2 FYNNEI. Patients picked for sequencing had shown CD8+CD57+ cell expansion detected by flow cytometry. Patients had received no therapy at the time of blood sampling. These data belong to a study of CD8+CD57+ T cells in acquired aplastic anemia. Looking at the study overall: An average of roughly 2.9 ug of DNA was obtained from sorted CD4+ and CD8+ cells.

General observations from the study: Significance was not reached for CD8+ Simpson's diversity between patients and controls. The number of CD8+ CDR3 sequences shared by patients and controls was approximately 31.

Sequenced sample: sorted CD4+, CD8+, or CD8+CD57+ T cells (not recorded which) from PBMCs. The gene calls are TRBV2 and TRBJ1-6; unclear D gene. The sequence came from a human donor with aplastic anemia. The CDR3 here is CTSSVWGPLHF. The CDR3 coding sequence is TGTACCAGCAGTGTTTGGGGTCCCCTCCACTTT.